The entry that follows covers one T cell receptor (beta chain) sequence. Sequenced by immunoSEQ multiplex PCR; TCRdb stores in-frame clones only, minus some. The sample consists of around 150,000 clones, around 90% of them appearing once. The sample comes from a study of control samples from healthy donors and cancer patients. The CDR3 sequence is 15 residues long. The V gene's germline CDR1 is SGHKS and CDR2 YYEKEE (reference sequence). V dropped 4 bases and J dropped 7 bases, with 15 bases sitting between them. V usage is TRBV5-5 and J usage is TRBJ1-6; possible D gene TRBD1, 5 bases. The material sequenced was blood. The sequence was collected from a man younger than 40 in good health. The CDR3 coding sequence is TGTGCCAGCAGCGTTACTTTTGGGACCAATTCACCCCTCCACTTT. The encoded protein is CASSVTFGTNSPLHF.